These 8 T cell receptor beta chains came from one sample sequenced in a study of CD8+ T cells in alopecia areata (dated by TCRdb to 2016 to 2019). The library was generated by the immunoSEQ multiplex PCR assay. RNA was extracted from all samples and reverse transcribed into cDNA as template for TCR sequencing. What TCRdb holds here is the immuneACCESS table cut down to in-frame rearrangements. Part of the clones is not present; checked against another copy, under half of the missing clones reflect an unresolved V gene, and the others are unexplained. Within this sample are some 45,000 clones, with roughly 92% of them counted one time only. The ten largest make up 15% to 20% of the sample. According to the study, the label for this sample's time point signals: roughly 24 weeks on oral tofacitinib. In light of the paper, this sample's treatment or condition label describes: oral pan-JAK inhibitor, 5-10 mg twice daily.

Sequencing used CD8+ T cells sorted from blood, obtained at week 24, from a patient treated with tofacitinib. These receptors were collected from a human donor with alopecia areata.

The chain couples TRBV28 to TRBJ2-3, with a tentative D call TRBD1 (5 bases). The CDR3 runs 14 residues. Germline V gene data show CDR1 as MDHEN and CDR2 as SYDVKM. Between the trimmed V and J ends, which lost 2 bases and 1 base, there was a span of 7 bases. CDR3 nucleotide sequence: TGTGCCAGCAGTTTAGGGGCTGGCACAGATACGCAGTATTTT. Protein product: CASSLGAGTDTQYF.

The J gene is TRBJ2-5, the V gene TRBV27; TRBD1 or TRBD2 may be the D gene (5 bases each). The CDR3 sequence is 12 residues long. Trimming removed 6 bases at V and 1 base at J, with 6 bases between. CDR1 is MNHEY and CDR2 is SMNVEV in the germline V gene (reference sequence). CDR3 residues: CASRRGQETQYF. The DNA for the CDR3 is TGTGCCAGCAGGAGGGGCCAAGAGACCCAGTACTTC.

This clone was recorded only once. The CDR3 nucleotides read TGTGCCAGCGTGGACAGGGGGGTTGGGCAGTTCTTC. Its protein is CASVDRGVGQFF. J is TRBJ2-1 and V is TRBV28; 10 bases fit TRBD1. The CDR3 runs to 12 residues. V lost 8 bases and J lost 12; bases outside the gene matches: 7. The germline CDR1 and CDR2 sequences are MDHEN and SYDVKM.

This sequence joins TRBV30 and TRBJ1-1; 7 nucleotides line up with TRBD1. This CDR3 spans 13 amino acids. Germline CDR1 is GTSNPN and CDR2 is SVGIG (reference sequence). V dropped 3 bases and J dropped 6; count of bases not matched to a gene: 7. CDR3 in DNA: TGTGCCTGGAGACAACAGGGGACCCCTGAAGCTTTCTTT. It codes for CAWRQQGTPEAFF.

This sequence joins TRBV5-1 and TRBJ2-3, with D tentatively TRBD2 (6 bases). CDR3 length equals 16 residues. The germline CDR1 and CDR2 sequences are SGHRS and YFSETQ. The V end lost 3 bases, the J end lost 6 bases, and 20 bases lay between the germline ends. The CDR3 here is CASSSGTAPRWDTQYF. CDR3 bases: TGCGCCAGCAGCTCAGGGACTGCACCTCGATGGGATACGCAGTATTTT.

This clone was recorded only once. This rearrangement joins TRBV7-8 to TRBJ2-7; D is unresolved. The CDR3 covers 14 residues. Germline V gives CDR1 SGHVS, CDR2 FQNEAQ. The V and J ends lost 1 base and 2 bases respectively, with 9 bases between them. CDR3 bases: TGTGCCAGCAGCTTAGGTCCGGAAACCTACGAGCAGTACTTC. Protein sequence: CASSLGPETYEQYF.

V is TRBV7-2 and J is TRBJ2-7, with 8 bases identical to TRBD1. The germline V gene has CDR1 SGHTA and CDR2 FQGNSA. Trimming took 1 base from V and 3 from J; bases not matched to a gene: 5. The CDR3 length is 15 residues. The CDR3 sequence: CASSLVAGGRYEQYF. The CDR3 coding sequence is TGTGCCAGCAGCTTAGTGGCAGGGGGCCGCTACGAGCAGTACTTC. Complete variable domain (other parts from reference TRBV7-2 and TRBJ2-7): GAGVSQSPSNKVTEKGKDVELRCDPISGHTALYWYRQSLGQGLEFLIYFQGNSAPDKSGLPSDRFSAERTGGSVSTLTIQRTQQEDSAVYLCASSLVAGGRYEQYFGPGTRLTVT.

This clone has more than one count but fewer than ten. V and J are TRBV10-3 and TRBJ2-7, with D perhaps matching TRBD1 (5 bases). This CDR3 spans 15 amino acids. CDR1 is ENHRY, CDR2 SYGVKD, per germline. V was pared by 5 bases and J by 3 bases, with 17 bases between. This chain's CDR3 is CAISMKTDFNYEQYF. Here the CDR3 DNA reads TGTGCCATCAGTATGAAGACAGACTTCAACTACGAGCAGTACTTC.